This TCR beta chain is drawn from a study of Graves' ophthalmopathy and Graves' hyperthyroidism. For the study at large: There was a collection of peripheral blood at initial diagnosis, before any treatment.

Germline assignment: CDR1 MDHEN and CDR2 SYDVKM. The germline V and J ends were trimmed by 4 bases and 3 bases, with 13 bases remaining between them. The CDR3 is 15 amino acids. The table lists this clonotype with many counts. The starting material, 10 ml of fresh peripheral blood, provided the PBMCs. Transcripts of RNA were the source for amplifying TCR beta CDR3 regions. An opening RT-PCR round employed HTBI primers and preceded a second-round multiplex PCR. Each CDR3 protein gets one entry after TCRdb re-called the multiplex PCR reads with MiXCR. This table has about 620,000 distinct CDR3 sequences, 20% to 25% appearing once.

Sequencing was performed on peripheral blood. This sequence joins TRBV28 and TRBJ1-5; the D gene is possibly TRBD1 (5 bases). This sequence was found in a woman under 30 with stable Graves' hyperthyroidism. Some clones in this sample may be carry-over from other donors' samples. The CDR3 nucleotides read TGTGCCAGCAGTTGGGGCAGGGAAATCAATCAGCCCCAGCATTTT. Its protein product is CASSWGREINQPQHF.